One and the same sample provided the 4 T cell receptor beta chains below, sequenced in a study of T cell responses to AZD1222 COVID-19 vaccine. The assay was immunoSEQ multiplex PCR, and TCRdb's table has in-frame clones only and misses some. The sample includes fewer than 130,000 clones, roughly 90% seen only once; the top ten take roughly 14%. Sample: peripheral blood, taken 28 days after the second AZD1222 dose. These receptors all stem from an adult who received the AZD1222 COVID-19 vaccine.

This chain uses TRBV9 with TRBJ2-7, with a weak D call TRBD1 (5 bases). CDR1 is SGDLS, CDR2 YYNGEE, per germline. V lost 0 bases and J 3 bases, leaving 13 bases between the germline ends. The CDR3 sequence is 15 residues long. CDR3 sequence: CASSVELGASYEQYF. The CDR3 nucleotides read TGTGCCAGCAGCGTAGAATTAGGGGCAAGCTACGAGCAGTACTTC.

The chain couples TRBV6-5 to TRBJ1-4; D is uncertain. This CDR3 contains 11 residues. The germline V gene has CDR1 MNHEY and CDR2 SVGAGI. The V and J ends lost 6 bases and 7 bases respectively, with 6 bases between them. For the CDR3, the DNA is TGTGCCAGCAGCCCGCGTGAAAAACTGTTTTTT. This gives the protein CASSPREKLFF.

The CDR3 sequence: CAIRGQGYEQYF. In DNA, the CDR3 is TGTGCCATCAGAGGACAGGGCTACGAGCAGTACTTC. The V and J genes are TRBV10-3 and TRBJ2-7; 8 bases fit TRBD1. The CDR3 is 12 amino acids. Germline values: CDR1 ENHRY, CDR2 SYGVKD. The ends lost 6 bases at V and 3 bases at J; junction bases unmatched: 1.

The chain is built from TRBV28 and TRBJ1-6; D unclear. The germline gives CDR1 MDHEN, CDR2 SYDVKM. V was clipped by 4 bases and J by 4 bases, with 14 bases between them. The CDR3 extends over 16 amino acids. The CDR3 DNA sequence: TGTGCCAGCAGTTCCCCCGCCAGCGGGTATAATTCACCCCTCCACTTT. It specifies CASSSPASGYNSPLHF.